The text below deals with one T cell receptor (beta chain). Its target is not known. The data were produced by immunoSEQ multiplex PCR, yet TCRdb's version contains in-frame clones alone and is incomplete. This table holds about 90,000 clones, 85% to 90% found once. This sample stems from a study of OX40 agonist ivuxolimab in advanced cancers. Across the whole study: Melanoma, hepatocellular carcinoma, head and neck or renal cell cancer occurred in dose-escalation patients.

Broader study findings: CD8+ T cells (on average) carried more expanded clones than CD4+ T cells.

Excluded were patients having autoimmune disease history or systemic immunosuppression. Samples were taken at baseline and on day 1 of cycles 4 and 7. Germline values: CDR1 MNHEY, CDR2 SVGAGI. Trimming took off 8 bases at V and 2 bases at J, with 10 bases between the two ends. CDR3 length: 12 amino acids. This sequence originates from an adult with an advanced solid tumor such as melanoma, head and neck, liver or kidney cancer. V is TRBV6-5 and J is TRBJ2-7; D possibly corresponds to TRBD1 (6 bases). The input for sequencing was CD4+ or CD8+ T cells sorted from blood, taken in a trial of the OX40 agonist ivuxolimab. The CDR3 sequence: CASASGAYEQYF. The CDR3 nucleotides read TGTGCCAGCGCCTCAGGGGCCTACGAGCAGTACTTC.